Listed below are T cell receptor beta chains from one sample, sequenced in a study of cytomegalovirus exposure and HLA in healthy donors. Sequencing used immunoSEQ multiplex PCR; TCRdb keeps in-frame clones, though not all of them. The sample lists about 140,000 clones, roughly 87% occurring once. The material sequenced was PBMCs. Every receptor here comes from a man in his late teens or twenties in good health and CMV-seropositive. Both conserved end residues are part of each CDR3. The D gene is left open where the match is weak. Clone sizes are given selectively: once, few, many, or a class where the clone is expanded.

j_call v_call clone_size cdr3_length d_call cdr3_aa cdr3_nt
TRBJ1-1 TRBV29-1 NA 13 TRBD1 CSVVGQGDTEAFF TGCAGCGTTGTGGGACAGGGGGACACTGAAGCTTTCTTT
TRBJ1-1 TRBV30 NA 13 NA CAWSQYSYTEAFF TGTGCCTGGAGCCAGTATTCTTACACTGAAGCTTTCTTT
TRBJ2-1 TRBV2 NA 16 NA CASRRSSTISYNEQFF TGTGCCAGCAGGAGATCTTCCACGATTTCCTACAATGAGCAGTTCTTC
TRBJ1-2 TRBV30 NA 12 NA CAWSVPGFGYTF TGTGCCTGGAGTGTACCAGGATTTGGCTACACCTTC
TRBJ1-5 TRBV27 NA 15 TRBD1 CASSHEGQINQPQHF TGTGCCAGCAGCCACGAGGGACAGATAAATCAGCCCCAGCATTTT
TRBJ1-3 TRBV18 NA 14 NA CASSPSGTGNTIYF TGTGCCAGCTCACCTTCAGGGACTGGAAACACCATATATTTT
TRBJ1-1 TRBV29-1 NA 13 NA CSVRGLGNTEAFF TGCAGCGTCCGAGGCTTGGGGAACACTGAAGCTTTCTTT
TRBJ2-2 TRBV30 NA 13 NA CAFPGLNTGELFF TGTGCCTTCCCGGGACTTAACACCGGGGAGCTGTTTTTT
TRBJ1-1 TRBV7-9 NA 14 NA CASTSPWPNTEAFF TGTGCCAGCACGTCCCCGTGGCCTAACACTGAAGCTTTCTTT
TRBJ2-1 TRBV29-1 NA 14 TRBD1 CSVTPGQIYNEQFF TGCAGCGTTACTCCGGGACAGATATACAATGAGCAGTTCTTC
TRBJ2-1 TRBV11-3 NA 16 TRBD1 CASSRQGNIAYNEQFF TGTGCCAGCAGCAGACAGGGTAATATCGCCTACAATGAGCAGTTCTTC
TRBJ2-3 TRBV2 NA 13 NA CASRQDSTDTQYF TGTGCCAGCAGACAGGATAGCACAGATACGCAGTATTTT
TRBJ1-1 TRBV9 NA 14 NA CASSVAIGYAEAFF TGTGCCAGCAGCGTAGCCATCGGTTATGCTGAAGCTTTCTTT
TRBJ1-2 TRBV4-1 NA 13 NA CASSQEYNYGYTF TGCGCCAGCAGCCAAGAATATAACTATGGCTACACCTTC
TRBJ2-7 TRBV14 NA 15 NA CASSRTGQGPYEQYF TGTGCCAGCAGCCGGACCGGCCAGGGCCCCTACGAGCAGTACTTC
TRBJ2-7 TRBV27 NA 16 TRBD2 CASTSWTSGRSYEQYF TGTGCCAGCACCTCCTGGACTAGCGGGAGGAGCTACGAGCAGTACTTC
TRBJ1-5 TRBV6-6 NA 15 NA CASSPLGAGGQPQHF TGTGCCAGCAGTCCTCTGGGGGCCGGGGGGCAGCCCCAGCATTTT
TRBJ1-1 TRBV6-5 NA 12 NA CASSHGGLEAFF TGTGCCAGCAGTCACGGAGGATTGGAGGCTTTCTTT
TRBJ1-1 TRBV5-6 NA 14 TRBD1 CASSWTGRDTEAFF TGTGCCAGCAGCTGGACAGGTCGGGACACTGAAGCTTTCTTT
TRBJ2-1 TRBV6-1 few 15 TRBD2 CASSASSGTYNEQFF TGTGCCAGCAGTGCGTCTAGCGGGACCTACAATGAGCAGTTCTTC
TRBJ2-7 TRBV5-1 NA 13 NA CASSDDSTYEQYF TGCGCCAGCAGCGACGACAGTACTTACGAGCAGTACTTC
TRBJ2-7 TRBV7-9 NA 17 TRBD2 CASSLEILGGRAFEQYF TGTGCCAGCAGCTTAGAAATACTCGGCGGGAGGGCCTTCGAGCAGTACTTC
TRBJ1-4 TRBV6-6 NA 15 NA CASTLEGATNEKLFF TGTGCCAGCACCCTAGAGGGGGCAACTAATGAAAAACTGTTTTTT
TRBJ2-1 TRBV7-2 NA 15 TRBD2 CASSPGLAGGRGQFF TGTGCCAGCAGCCCTGGACTAGCGGGAGGGAGGGGGCAGTTCTTC
TRBJ2-7 TRBV2 NA 14 TRBD1 CATTGQGSSYEQYF TGTGCCACTACCGGACAGGGGAGCTCCTACGAGCAGTACTTC
TRBJ1-4 TRBV6-5 NA 13 NA CASRKQGDEKLFF TGTGCCAGCAGAAAACAGGGAGACGAAAAACTGTTTTTT
TRBJ1-5 TRBV6-5 NA 15 NA CASRFSGASNQPQHF TGTGCCAGCAGGTTCAGTGGGGCCTCCAATCAGCCCCAGCATTTT
TRBJ1-2 TRBV6-1 NA 15 TRBD1 CASSEGQGGTYGYTF TGTGCCAGCAGTGAAGGACAGGGGGGGACCTATGGCTACACCTTC
TRBJ1-6 TRBV6-5 NA 12 TRBD1 CASSQGVSPLHF TGTGCCAGCAGCCAGGGGGTTTCACCCCTCCACTTT
TRBJ1-1 TRBV6-1 once 12 NA CASSDLGPEAFF TGTGCCAGCAGTGACCTGGGGCCTGAAGCTTTCTTT
TRBJ2-7 TRBV30 few 15 TRBD1 CAWSGPGTVSYEQYF TGTGCCTGGAGTGGGCCAGGGACAGTGTCCTACGAGCAGTACTTC
TRBJ2-5 TRBV30 NA 13 TRBD2 CAFQRESRETQYF TGTGCCTTCCAGCGGGAGTCACGAGAGACCCAGTACTTC
TRBJ1-5 TRBV2 many 15 NA CASALLDFSNQPQHF TGTGCCAGCGCGTTATTAGACTTTAGCAATCAGCCCCAGCATTTT
TRBJ1-2 TRBV25-1 few 12 NA CASSDYSYGYTF TGTGCCAGCAGTGACTACAGCTATGGCTACACCTTC
TRBJ2-5 TRBV7-7 NA 13 NA CASSSTGSETQYF TGTGCCAGCAGCTCCACAGGGTCAGAGACCCAGTACTTC
TRBJ1-3 TRBV6-4 NA 15 NA CASSDSQDSGNTIYF TGTGCCAGCAGTGACTCACAGGACTCTGGAAACACCATATATTTT